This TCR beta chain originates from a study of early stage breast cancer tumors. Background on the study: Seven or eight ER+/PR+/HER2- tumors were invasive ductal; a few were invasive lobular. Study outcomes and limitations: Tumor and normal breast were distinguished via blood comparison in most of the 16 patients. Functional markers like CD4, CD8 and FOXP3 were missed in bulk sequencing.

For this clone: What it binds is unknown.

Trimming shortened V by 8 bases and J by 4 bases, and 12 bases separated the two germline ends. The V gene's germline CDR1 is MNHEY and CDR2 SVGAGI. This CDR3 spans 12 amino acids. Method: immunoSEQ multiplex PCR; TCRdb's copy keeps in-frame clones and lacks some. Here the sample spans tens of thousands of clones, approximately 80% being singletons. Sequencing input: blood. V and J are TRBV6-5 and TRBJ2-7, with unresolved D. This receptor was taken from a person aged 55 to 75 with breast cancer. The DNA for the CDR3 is TGTGCCAGCTCCAACTGGAGATACGAGCAGTACTTC. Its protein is CASSNWRYEQYF.